The clone carrying this TCR beta chain was observed many times. One junction end does not reproduce the germline sequence, and a read error may be involved. This specimen comes from a study of blood T cells in healthy people across ages. Study background: In model experiments, template switching was able to capture about one barcoded beta molecule for every two T cells that were present.

The authors ran a second PCR of 7 to 11 cycles using a sample-barcoded 5' primer and a J-beta primer mix. TCRdb recomputed calls from the 5' RACE reads with MiXCR, one row per CDR3 protein. Among approximately 800,000 distinct CDR3 sequences listed, roughly 50% were seen once. Isolating PBMCs gave at least 6 million of these cells per sample. The CDR3 is 15 residues long. The germline V gene encodes CDR1 SGHRS and CDR2 YFSETQ. The receptor's source is a man older than 75 in good health. The V call is TRBV5-1, the J call TRBJ2-7; TRBD2 matches at 9 bases. Sequencing input: blood. The CDR3: CASSLVAGGSYEQYF. The CDR3 DNA is TGTGCCAGCAGCTTAGTCGCGGGAGGGTCCTACGAGCAGTACTTC.